The clone carrying this T cell receptor (beta chain) was counted between two and nine times. The antigen remains unidentified. This entry comes from a study of blood T cells in healthy people across ages. The trim removed 5 bases at V and 7 bases at J, leaving 8 bases unmatched. This CDR3 has 15 residues. Germline V gives CDR1 SSHAT, CDR2 FNYEAQ (reference sequence). Next came a second PCR, run for roughly 6 to 11 cycles, which used a sample-barcoded 5' primer along with a J-beta primer mix. Each cDNA molecule carried a tag from a template-switch adaptor that contained 12 random nucleotides. Via MiXCR, TCRdb re-called the 5' RACE reads, giving one row per CDR3 protein. The sample shows about 1.5 million distinct CDR3 sequences, 42% of them seen only once. Study-level results: Investigators treated diversity estimates from one million T cells as underestimates.

The donors, all healthy, were Caucasians living in Russia, aged roughly 6 to 100. Isolation per sample recovered at least 6 million PBMCs. The TCR was taken from a woman aged 18-29 years in good health. The gene calls are TRBV7-7 and TRBJ2-1; 10 bases are shared with TRBD2. The sample consisted of blood. CDR3 DNA: TGTGCCAGCAGCGCGGGAGCGGGAGGGTTTAATGAGCAGTTCTTC. This codes for CASSAGAGGFNEQFF.